The 10 T cell receptor beta chains below were found in one sample sequenced in a study of cytomegalovirus exposure and HLA in healthy donors. PCR used 60 Vbeta primers and 13 Jbeta primers. Measured with immunoSEQ multiplex PCR; TCRdb has only the in-frame clones, and not every one. In the table there are some 110,000 clones, 10% of which are singletons. The sequenced sample was PBMCs. These receptors came from a man aged 40-55 years in good health and CMV-seropositive.

This clone turned up a few times. J is TRBJ2-1 and V is TRBV7-9; D ambiguous. CDR3 length: 14 residues. V was trimmed by 5 bases and J by 3 bases, leaving 11 bases between them. Germline V gives CDR1 SEHNR, CDR2 FQNEAQ (reference sequence). Here the CDR3 reads CASSERLRYNEQFF. The CDR3 DNA is TGTGCCAGCAGCGAGAGACTCCGCTACAATGAGCAGTTCTTC.

This clone was seen a handful of times. The J gene is TRBJ2-7, the V gene TRBV11-2; D gene unclear. Germline CDR1 reads SGHAT; CDR2 reads FQNNGV. Trimming left V 5 bases short and J 3 bases short, with 5 bases between. The CDR3 sequence is 11 residues long. Here the CDR3 DNA reads TGTGCCAGCAGCCTTTACTACGAGCAGTACTTC. Its protein product is CASSLYYEQYF.

About this clone: Sequence at one end of the junction differs from germline and may be a read error. The gene calls are TRBV9 and TRBJ2-1, with 7 bases that match TRBD1. Germline loops: CDR1 SGDLS, CDR2 YYNGEE. This CDR3 is 13 amino acids long. The CDR3 loop is CASSGTDYNERFF. The DNA for the CDR3 is TGTGCCAGCAGTGGGACAGACTACAATGAGCGGTTCTTC.

This chain links TRBV11-1 with TRBJ2-7; TRBD1 matches at 10 bases. The CDR3 loop spans 14 amino acids. V shed 2 bases and J 4 bases; nucleotides not matched to a gene: 2. The V gene's germline CDR1 is SGHAT and CDR2 FQDESV (reference sequence). In DNA, the CDR3 is TGTGCCAGCAGCTTAATGGGACAGGGGTACGAGCAGTACTTC. The encoded protein is CASSLMGQGYEQYF.

This chain uses TRBV11-2 with TRBJ1-1; D remains ambiguous. Germline CDR1 is SGHAT and CDR2 is FQNNGV. The CDR3 has 14 amino acids. Trimming took off 7 bases at V and 6 bases at J, with 18 bases between the two ends. CDR3 in DNA: TGTGCCAGCAAGACCGAGACGGCGGTCTCTGAAGCTTTCTTT. It codes for CASKTETAVSEAFF.

This clone came up a few times. The chain combines TRBV14 with TRBJ2-1, with 14 positions matching TRBD2. Per germline, CDR1 SGHDN and CDR2 FVKESK. Trimming at V came to 0 bases and at J to 7 bases, leaving 5 bases not matched to a gene. The CDR3 loop spans 17 amino acids. CDR3 residues: CASSQERLAGGMNEQFF. The CDR3, as DNA: TGTGCCAGCAGCCAAGAAAGACTAGCGGGAGGGATGAATGAGCAGTTCTTC.

V is TRBV23-1 and J is TRBJ2-3; 12 positions match TRBD2. TRBV23-1 is known as an ORF, though its function is uncertain. J lost 4 bases, V lost 0 bases, and 11 bases had no gene match. The CDR3 contains 19 residues. As DNA, the CDR3 is TGCGCCAGCAGTCAATCGAGACTAGCGGGGGTCCGGAGGGCAGATACGCAGTATTTT. It is translated as CASSQSRLAGVRRADTQYF.

The J gene is TRBJ2-7, the V gene TRBV29-1; D is undetermined. Trimming cost V 5 bases and J 5 bases, with 10 bases left between them. Germline V gene sequence: CDR1 SQVTM, CDR2 ANQGSEA. CDR3 length: 11 amino acids. The CDR3 loop reads CSVMSLHEQYF. The CDR3 DNA sequence: TGCAGCGTTATGTCCCTTCACGAGCAGTACTTC.

This clone was seen only a few times. The V and J genes are TRBV6-6 and TRBJ2-2; D is uncertain. Germline loops: CDR1 MNHNY, CDR2 SVGAGI (reference sequence). The CDR3 is 14 residues long. V lost 5 bases and J 0 bases, leaving 7 bases between the germline ends. This CDR3 reads CASSIFTNTGELFF. The CDR3 nucleotides are TGTGCCAGCAGTATTTTTACGAACACCGGGGAGCTGTTTTTT.

The V gene is TRBV5-1, the J gene TRBJ2-3; D gene ambiguous. The CDR3 has 14 residues. V lost 7 bases and J lost 2, with 14 bases in between. From germline, CDR1 is SGHRS and CDR2 YFSETQ. CDR3 in amino acids: CASRVTHNTDTQYF. CDR3 nucleotides: TGCGCCAGCCGTGTGACTCATAACACAGATACGCAGTATTTT.